Listed here are 32 T cell receptor beta chains from one sample, sequenced in a study of control samples from healthy donors and cancer patients. TCRdb's copy holds only in-frame clones and misses some; the assay was immunoSEQ multiplex PCR. There are some 79,000 clones in the sample; approximately 93% occur only once, and over 0.95% lies in the top ten. The sequencing sample was made of PBMCs. Receptor source: a woman in her thirties or forties with lung cancer.

This chain links TRBV3-1 (or the pseudogene TRBV3-2) with TRBJ2-1; the D gene could be TRBD1 or TRBD2 (7 bases each). V was pared by 4 bases and J by 8 bases, with 18 bases between. The CDR3 has 15 amino acids. CDR1 and CDR2 from the germline V gene are LGHDT and YNNKEL (reference sequence). CDR3 sequence: CASSPGGGYRDEQFF. CDR3 coding DNA: TGTGCCAGCAGCCCAGGGGGGGGTTATCGGGATGAGCAGTTCTTC.

The V and J genes are TRBV5-1 and TRBJ1-3; D gene unclear. CDR3 length: 16 residues. V gave up 4 bases and J gave up 0 bases, with 14 bases separating them. Germline CDR1 reads SGHRS; CDR2 reads YFSETQ. The CDR3 DNA reads TGCGCCAGCAGCCCGGCCGGCGGGGACTCTGGAAACACCATATATTTT. This gives the protein CASSPAGGDSGNTIYF.

V is TRBV6-5 and J is TRBJ1-1; TRBD1 is a possible D gene (6 bases). Trimming left V 6 bases short and J 3 bases short, with 14 bases between. Germline V gene sequence: CDR1 MNHEY, CDR2 SVGAGI. The CDR3 consists of 14 residues. DNA of the CDR3: TGTGCCAGCAGCGACAGGTTATCGGACACTGAAGCTTTCTTT. This codes for CASSDRLSDTEAFF.

This clone was counted a single time. The rearrangement joins TRBV18 to TRBJ2-7; the D gene is possibly TRBD1 (5 bases). The CDR3 sequence is 15 residues long. Germline assignment: CDR1 KGHSH and CDR2 LQKENI. Trimming removed 6 bases from V and 2 bases from J, with 17 bases in between. The CDR3 here is CASSLSGMMTYEQYF. CDR3 coding DNA: TGTGCCAGCTCGCTTTCAGGGATGATGACCTACGAGCAGTACTTC.

The chain's CDR3 is CASKPGQTTNEKLFF. The CDR3 bases are TGTGCCAGCAAACCGGGACAAACAACTAATGAAAAACTGTTTTTT. The genes are TRBV5-4 and TRBJ1-4; D possibly corresponds to TRBD1 (6 bases). The length of the CDR3 is 15 residues. Germline V gene lookup returns CDR1 SGHNT and CDR2 YYREEE (reference sequence). With 6 bases removed from V and 0 bases from J, the gap between germline ends came to 12 bases.

This clone has only a few counts. The V gene is TRBV29-1, the J gene TRBJ2-2, with D possibly matching TRBD2 (5 bases). V was trimmed by 4 bases and J by 6 bases, leaving 12 bases between them. Germline CDR1 and CDR2: SQVTM and ANQGSEA. There are 13 residues in the CDR3. The CDR3 here is CSVGRQSSGELFF. CDR3 DNA sequence: TGCAGCGTTGGGAGGCAGTCTTCCGGGGAGCTGTTTTTT.

V usage is TRBV7-2 and J usage is TRBJ1-1; TRBD1 aligns across 9 bases. Germline lookup yields CDR1 SGHTA and CDR2 FQGNSA. The CDR3 is 14 amino acids. The ends lost 5 bases at V and 3 bases at J; junction bases unmatched: 4. CDR3 nucleotides: TGTGCCAGCAGCCCCGGACAGGGGCACACTGAAGCTTTCTTT. It specifies CASSPGQGHTEAFF. Looking up the rest from reference TRBV7-2 and TRBJ1-1 gives the full variable domain: GAGVSQSPSNKVTEKGKDVELRCDPISGHTALYWYRQSLGQGLEFLIYFQGNSAPDKSGLPSDRFSAERTGGSVSTLTIQRTQQEDSAVYLCASSPGQGHTEAFFGQGTRLTVV.

This rearrangement joins TRBV15 to TRBJ1-4; D not resolved. Between the trimmed V and J ends, which lost 3 bases and 11 bases, there was a span of 7 bases. Germline CDR1 is LNHNV and CDR2 is YYDKDF (reference sequence). The CDR3 totals 11 residues. The CDR3 reads CATSRKDKLFF. CDR3 nucleotide sequence: TGTGCCACCAGCAGGAAGGATAAACTGTTTTTT. The whole variable domain, filled in from reference TRBV15 and TRBJ1-4, reads DAMVIQNPRYQVTQFGKPVTLSCSQTLNHNVMYWYQQKSSQAPKLLFHYYDKDFNNEADTPDNFQSRRPNTSFCFLDIRSPGLGDTAMYLCATSRKDKLFFGSGTQLSVL.

V and J are TRBV2 and TRBJ2-1, with TRBD2 as a possible D gene (5 bases). V was pared by 3 bases and J by 0 bases, with 12 bases between. CDR3 length: 16 residues. CDR1 and CDR2 from the germline V gene are SNHLY and FYNNEI. The CDR3 region has the DNA TGTGCCAGCAGTGAGGGCCCGGACTCCTCCTACAATGAGCAGTTCTTC. Its translation is CASSEGPDSSYNEQFF.

This clone was detected only a few times. The chain joins TRBV6-1 to TRBJ1-2; D is possibly TRBD1 (5 bases). V lost 2 bases to trimming and J lost 8 bases, with 15 bases between them. Per germline, CDR1 MNHNS and CDR2 SASEGT. This CDR3 region has 14 residues. DNA of the CDR3: TGTGCCAGCAGTGAAAGGGGTGACAGACCGGGCTACACCTTC. Translation gives CASSERGDRPGYTF.

The rearrangement uses TRBV4-1 and TRBJ2-7; D remains ambiguous. CDR1 is MGHRA and CDR2 is YSYEKL in the germline V gene. Deletions cut 4 bases from V and 3 bases from J, with 10 bases between. This CDR3 region has 13 residues. The CDR3 region is CASSRTDGYEQYF. Here the CDR3 DNA reads TGCGCCAGCAGCCGGACGGACGGCTACGAGCAGTACTTC.

This chain uses TRBV28 with TRBJ2-5; a weak D match, TRBD2 (5 bases). This CDR3 is built from 14 residues. CDR1 is MDHEN, CDR2 SYDVKM, per germline. The ends were cut back, 6 bases at V and 1 base at J, with 12 bases in the middle. The CDR3 loop is CASSYPGIQETQYF. The DNA of the CDR3 is TGTGCCAGCAGCTACCCGGGGATCCAAGAGACCCAGTACTTC.

The chain carries TRBV15 and TRBJ2-1; TRBD1 matches at 11 bases. The CDR3 loop spans 15 amino acids. V dropped 6 bases and J dropped 8; count of bases not matched to a gene: 9. The germline gives CDR1 LNHNV, CDR2 YYDKDF (reference sequence). The CDR3 spells CATSTSPGQGDEQFF. In DNA, the CDR3 is TGTGCCACCAGTACTAGCCCGGGACAGGGGGATGAGCAGTTCTTC.

The rearrangement joins TRBV7-6 to TRBJ2-7, with 7 bases fitting TRBD1. The trim removed 0 bases at V and 0 bases at J, leaving 2 bases unmatched. CDR3 size: 15 residues. The V gene's germline CDR1 is SGHVS and CDR2 FNYEAQ. CDR3: CASSLAAGGSYEQYF. CDR3 sequence (DNA): TGTGCCAGCAGCTTAGCGGCAGGGGGCTCCTACGAGCAGTACTTC.

This chain uses TRBV19 with TRBJ1-1; D perhaps matches TRBD1 (6 bases). CDR3 size: 14 residues. Germline V gene lookup returns CDR1 LNHDA and CDR2 SQIVND (reference sequence). V lost 4 bases to trimming and J lost 1 base, with 10 bases between them. In nucleotides, the CDR3 is TGTGCCAGTAGTAGAAGGGGGGGGAACACTGAAGCTTTCTTT. This sequence encodes CASSRRGGNTEAFF.

The V call is TRBV2, the J call TRBJ2-1; no definite D call. This CDR3 spans 17 amino acids. V was clipped by 8 bases and J by 1 base, with 21 bases between them. In germline, CDR1 is SNHLY, CDR2 FYNNEI. The CDR3 region is CASALSNSDWSYNEQFF. In DNA, the CDR3 is TGTGCCAGCGCCCTCTCGAACTCCGATTGGTCCTACAATGAGCAGTTCTTC.

This rearrangement joins TRBV4-1 to TRBJ1-1; D gene uncertain. V lost 0 bases and J 3 bases, leaving 11 bases between the germline ends. CDR3 length equals 15 residues. The germline CDR1 and CDR2 sequences are MGHRA and YSYEKL. CDR3 in DNA: TGCGCCAGCAGCCAAGATTCAGAGGAAGACACTGAAGCTTTCTTT. Translating it yields CASSQDSEEDTEAFF.

The rearrangement links TRBV6-5 to TRBJ2-7; the match to TRBD1 covers 8 bases. V lost 5 bases and J lost 2; bases outside the gene matches: 5. CDR1 MNHEY and CDR2 SVGAGI come from the germline V gene. The CDR3 runs to 14 residues. For the CDR3, the DNA is TGTGCCAGCAGTCTCGGACAGGGCCCCTACGAGCAGTACTTC. It is translated as CASSLGQGPYEQYF.

J is TRBJ2-1 and V is TRBV5-1; TRBD2 matches 10 bases. The germline V gene has CDR1 SGHRS and CDR2 YFSETQ. The CDR3 runs to 17 residues. J lost 6 bases, V lost 4 bases, and 13 bases had no gene match. CDR3 loop: CASSGGLAGGPVNEQFF. The CDR3 bases are TGCGCCAGCAGCGGTGGGTTAGCGGGGGGACCTGTCAATGAGCAGTTCTTC. Complete variable domain (other parts from reference TRBV5-1 and TRBJ2-1): KAGVTQTPRYLIKTRGQQVTLSCSPISGHRSVSWYQQTPGQGLQFLFEYFSETQRNKGNFPGRFSGRQFSNSRSEMNVSTLELGDSALYLCASSGGLAGGPVNEQFFGPGTRLTVL.

The rearrangement joins TRBV5-1 to TRBJ2-7, with D unclear. V lost 5 bases and J 3 bases, leaving 12 bases between the germline ends. CDR1 is SGHRS and CDR2 is YFSETQ in the germline V gene. This CDR3 contains 13 residues. This CDR3 reads CASSEYGDYEQYF. The CDR3 DNA follows: TGCGCCAGCAGTGAGTACGGAGACTACGAGCAGTACTTC.

The chain links TRBV30 to TRBJ2-7, with D possibly TRBD2 on 6 matching bases. V was clipped by 5 bases and J by 5 bases, with 19 bases between them. CDR1 and CDR2 from the germline V gene are GTSNPN and SVGIG (reference sequence). CDR3 length: 14 residues. The CDR3 sequence is CAWRLWGVGDEQYF. CDR3 DNA sequence: TGTGCCTGGCGTTTGTGGGGGGTTGGTGACGAGCAGTACTTC.

This clone was counted a single time. This chain connects TRBV2 to TRBJ1-6, with D maybe TRBD1 (6 bases). CDR1 and CDR2 (germline): SNHLY, FYNNEI. The CDR3 contains 17 residues. The V end was cut by 4 bases, the J end by 7 bases, with 20 bases between. CDR3 nucleotide sequence: TGTGCCAGCAGTGCCTATAGCCCTAAGGGGGGAAATTCACCCCTCCACTTT. It codes for CASSAYSPKGGNSPLHF. Full variable domain (rest looked up from reference TRBV2 and TRBJ1-6): EPEVTQTPSHQVTQMGQEVILRCVPISNHLYFYWYRQILGQKVEFLVSFYNNEISEKSEIFDDQFSVERPDGSNFTLKIRSTKLEDSAMYFCASSAYSPKGGNSPLHFGNGTRLTVT.

The chain uses TRBV7-9 and TRBJ1-3; a weak D match, TRBD1 (5 bases). The CDR3 totals 18 residues. Deletions cut 2 bases from V and 4 bases from J, with 21 bases between. Germline values: CDR1 SEHNR, CDR2 FQNEAQ (reference sequence). The CDR3 sequence is CASSLNRPGSKGGNTIYF. Here the CDR3 DNA reads TGTGCCAGCAGCTTAAATCGACCAGGGAGCAAAGGCGGAAACACCATATATTTT.

The chain is built from TRBV11-2 and TRBJ1-4, with D possibly TRBD1 on 5 matching bases. Germline assignment: CDR1 SGHAT and CDR2 FQNNGV. The CDR3 consists of 14 residues. The V and J ends lost 3 bases and 4 bases respectively, with 9 bases between them. The CDR3 bases are TGTGCCAGCAGCTTCGGCAGGGATAATGAAAAACTGTTTTTT. This encodes CASSFGRDNEKLFF.

The gene calls are TRBV7-3 and TRBJ1-2; no firm D call. This CDR3 contains 15 residues. V lost 5 bases, J lost 8 bases, and 21 bases lay in between. CDR1 and CDR2 (germline): SGHTA, FQGTGA. CDR3 region: CASSPSGRDQQGYTF. The CDR3 DNA follows: TGTGCCAGCAGCCCTAGTGGAAGGGATCAGCAGGGCTACACCTTC.

The chain couples TRBV6-2 or TRBV6-3 to TRBJ2-7; weak D call: TRBD1 (6 bases). Trimming left V 2 bases short and J 1 base short, with 12 bases between. The CDR3 has 15 amino acids. Germline CDR1 is MNHEY and CDR2 is SVGEGT. The CDR3 protein is CASSYRDIESYEQYF. The CDR3 DNA follows: TGTGCCAGCAGTTACCGGGACATAGAGTCCTACGAGCAGTACTTC.

J is TRBJ1-6 and V is TRBV6-5; weak D call: TRBD1 (5 bases). Germline loops: CDR1 MNHEY, CDR2 SVGAGI. Trimming took 2 bases from V and 7 from J, leaving 15 bases between them. The CDR3 extends over 16 amino acids. DNA of the CDR3: TGTGCCAGCAGTTACCTTTTCCAGGGAGAGAATTCACCCCTCCACTTT. Amino acid sequence: CASSYLFQGENSPLHF.

This clone occurred a few times. The chain joins TRBV5-1 to TRBJ2-7, with D unclear. CDR1 SGHRS and CDR2 YFSETQ come from the germline V gene. The V gene lost 0 bases and the J gene lost 6 bases, with 16 bases spanning the gap. This CDR3 region has 15 residues. CDR3 sequence (DNA): TGCGCCAGCAGCTTGGGGTGGACCGATCTCCTCGAGCAGTACTTC. Encoded protein: CASSLGWTDLLEQYF. The full variable domain, rest sourced from reference TRBV5-1 and TRBJ2-7, is KAGVTQTPRYLIKTRGQQVTLSCSPISGHRSVSWYQQTPGQGLQFLFEYFSETQRNKGNFPGRFSGRQFSNSRSEMNVSTLELGDSALYLCASSLGWTDLLEQYFGPGTRLTVT.

The rearrangement joins TRBV19 to TRBJ1-5, with D perhaps matching TRBD1 (6 bases). Germline values: CDR1 LNHDA, CDR2 SQIVND (reference sequence). Trimming took 8 bases from V and 3 from J, leaving 17 bases between them. The CDR3 runs 15 residues. CDR3 DNA sequence: TGTGCCAGTTTGGATGACGAGGGGGACAATCAGCCCCAGCATTTT. Protein: CASLDDEGDNQPQHF. The full variable domain, its missing parts supplied by reference TRBV19 and TRBJ1-5, is DGGITQSPKYLFRKEGQNVTLSCEQNLNHDAMYWYRQDPGQGLRLIYYSQIVNDFQKGDIAEGYSVSREKKESFPLTVTSAQKNPTAFYLCASLDDEGDNQPQHFGDGTRLSIL.

The chain is built from TRBV6-5 and TRBJ1-2; D is undetermined. Trimming took 2 bases from V and 4 from J, leaving 8 bases between them. This CDR3 is 13 amino acids long. Germline assignment: CDR1 MNHEY and CDR2 SVGAGI. The CDR3 spells CASSYEGSYGYTF. For the CDR3, the DNA is TGTGCCAGCAGTTACGAGGGCTCCTATGGCTACACCTTC.

The chain has TRBV7-2 and TRBJ1-2; a possible D gene is TRBD1 (5 bases). V lost 2 bases and J lost 6, with 13 bases in between. In germline, CDR1 is SGHTA, CDR2 FQGNSA. The CDR3 consists of 14 residues. The CDR3 nucleotides are TGTGCCAGCAGCTTACCCCCCGGGGGGAATGGCTACACCTTC. Encoded protein: CASSLPPGGNGYTF. The whole variable domain, remainder taken from reference TRBV7-2 and TRBJ1-2, is GAGVSQSPSNKVTEKGKDVELRCDPISGHTALYWYRQSLGQGLEFLIYFQGNSAPDKSGLPSDRFSAERTGGSVSTLTIQRTQQEDSAVYLCASSLPPGGNGYTFGSGTRLTVV.

J is TRBJ2-2 and V is TRBV7-8; the match to TRBD2 covers 7 bases. After removal of 2 bases from V and 1 base from J, the junction contained 4 bases not matched to a gene. CDR1 and CDR2 (germline): SGHVS, FQNEAQ. This CDR3 has 16 residues. Here the CDR3 DNA reads TGTGCCAGCAGCTTAATTGCGGGGGTGAACACCGGGGAGCTGTTTTTT. Translated: CASSLIAGVNTGELFF.